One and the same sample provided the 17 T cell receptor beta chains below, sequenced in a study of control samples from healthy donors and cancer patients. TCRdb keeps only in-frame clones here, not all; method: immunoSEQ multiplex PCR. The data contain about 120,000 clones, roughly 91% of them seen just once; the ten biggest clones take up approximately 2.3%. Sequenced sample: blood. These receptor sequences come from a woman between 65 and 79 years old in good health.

The CDR3 DNA is TGTGCCAGCAGCCTTAGTGCCAGCGGGAGCACAGATACGCAGTATTTT. As protein: CASSLSASGSTDTQYF. This sequence joins TRBV11-2 and TRBJ2-3; D might be TRBD2 (6 bases). Per germline, CDR1 SGHAT and CDR2 FQNNGV. V was trimmed by 5 bases and J by 0 bases, leaving 15 bases between them. The CDR3 runs to 16 residues.

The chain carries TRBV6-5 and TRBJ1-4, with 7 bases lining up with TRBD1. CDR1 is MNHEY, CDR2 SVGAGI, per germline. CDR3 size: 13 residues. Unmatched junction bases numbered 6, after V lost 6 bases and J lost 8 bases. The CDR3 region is CASRGQRWEKLFF. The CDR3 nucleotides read TGTGCCAGCAGGGGACAGCGGTGGGAAAAACTGTTTTTT.

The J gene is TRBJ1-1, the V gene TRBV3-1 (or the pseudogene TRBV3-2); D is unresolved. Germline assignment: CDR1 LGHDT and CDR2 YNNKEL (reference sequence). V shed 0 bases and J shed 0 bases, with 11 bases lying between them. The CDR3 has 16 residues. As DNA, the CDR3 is TGTGCCAGCAGCCAAGACGGTGGGGTCCTGAACACTGAAGCTTTCTTT. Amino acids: CASSQDGGVLNTEAFF.

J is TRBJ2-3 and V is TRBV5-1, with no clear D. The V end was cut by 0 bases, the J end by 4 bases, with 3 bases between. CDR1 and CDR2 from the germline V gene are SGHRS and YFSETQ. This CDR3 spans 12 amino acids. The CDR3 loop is CASSLDADTQYF. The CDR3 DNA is TGCGCCAGCAGCTTGGACGCAGATACGCAGTATTTT.

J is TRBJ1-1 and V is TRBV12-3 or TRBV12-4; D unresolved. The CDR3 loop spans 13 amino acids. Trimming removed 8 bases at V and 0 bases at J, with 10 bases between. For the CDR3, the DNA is TGTGCCAGCCGAGGTGGCATGAACACTGAAGCTTTCTTT. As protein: CASRGGMNTEAFF.

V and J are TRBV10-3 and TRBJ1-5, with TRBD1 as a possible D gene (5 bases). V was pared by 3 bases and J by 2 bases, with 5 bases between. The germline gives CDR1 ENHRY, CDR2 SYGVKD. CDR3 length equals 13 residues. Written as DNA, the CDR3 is TGTGCCATCAGTGAACAGGGCAATCAGCCCCAGCATTTT. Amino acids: CAISEQGNQPQHF.

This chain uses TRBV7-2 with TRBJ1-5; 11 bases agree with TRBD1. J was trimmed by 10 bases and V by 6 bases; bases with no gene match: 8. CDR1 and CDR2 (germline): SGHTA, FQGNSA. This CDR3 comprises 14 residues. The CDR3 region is CASSPGQGAFPQHF. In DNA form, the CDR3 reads TGTGCCAGCAGTCCCGGACAGGGGGCTTTTCCCCAGCATTTT.

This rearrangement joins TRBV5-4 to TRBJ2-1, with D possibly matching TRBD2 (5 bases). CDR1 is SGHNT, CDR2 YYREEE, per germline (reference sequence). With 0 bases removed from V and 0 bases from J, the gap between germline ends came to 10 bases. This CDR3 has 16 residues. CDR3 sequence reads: CASSLGGFSSYNEQFF. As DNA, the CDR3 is TGTGCCAGCAGCTTGGGAGGGTTCAGCTCCTACAATGAGCAGTTCTTC.

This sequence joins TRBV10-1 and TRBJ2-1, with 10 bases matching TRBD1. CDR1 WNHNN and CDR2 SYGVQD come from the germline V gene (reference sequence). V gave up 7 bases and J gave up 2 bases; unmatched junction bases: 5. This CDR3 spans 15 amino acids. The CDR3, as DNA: TGCGCCAGCAACCAAGGGACAGGGGCCTACAATGAGCAGTTCTTC. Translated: CASNQGTGAYNEQFF.

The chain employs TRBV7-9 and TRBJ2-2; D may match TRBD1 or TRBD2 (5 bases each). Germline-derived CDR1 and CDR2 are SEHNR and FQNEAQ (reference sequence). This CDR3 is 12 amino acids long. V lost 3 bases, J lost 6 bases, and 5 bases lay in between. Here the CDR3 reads CASSLGAGELFF. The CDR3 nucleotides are TGTGCCAGCAGCTTGGGGGCCGGGGAGCTGTTTTTT. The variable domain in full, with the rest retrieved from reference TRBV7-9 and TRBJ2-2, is DTGVSQNPRHKITKRGQNVTFRCDPISEHNRLYWYRQTLGQGPEFLTYFQNEAQLEKSRLLSDRFSAERPKGSFSTLEIQRTEQGDSAMYLCASSLGAGELFFGEGSRLTVL.

This chain's CDR3 is CASSQGDRGSYEQYF. The CDR3 coding sequence is TGTGCCAGCAGCCAGGGAGACAGGGGTTCCTACGAGCAGTACTTC. This chain uses TRBV3-1 (or the pseudogene TRBV3-2) with TRBJ2-7, with 8 bases aligning to TRBD1. This CDR3 comprises 15 residues. After removal of 3 bases from V and 1 base from J, the junction contained 5 bases not matched to a gene. In germline, CDR1 is LGHDT, CDR2 YNNKEL (reference sequence).

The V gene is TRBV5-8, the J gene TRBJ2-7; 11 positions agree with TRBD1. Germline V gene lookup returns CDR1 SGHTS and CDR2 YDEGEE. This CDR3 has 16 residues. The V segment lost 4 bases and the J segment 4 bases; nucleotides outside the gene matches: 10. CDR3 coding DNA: TGTGCCAGCAGCCTGGGAGTTGGACAGGGGGCTTACGAGCAGTACTTC. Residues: CASSLGVGQGAYEQYF.

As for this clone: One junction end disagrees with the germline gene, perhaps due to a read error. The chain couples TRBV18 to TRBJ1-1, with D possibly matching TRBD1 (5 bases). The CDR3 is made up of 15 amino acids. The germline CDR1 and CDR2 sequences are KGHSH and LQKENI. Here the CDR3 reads CASPPESRGNTEAFF. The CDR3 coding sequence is TGTGCCAGCCCACCAGAGAGTAGGGGGAACACTGAAGCTTTCTTT.

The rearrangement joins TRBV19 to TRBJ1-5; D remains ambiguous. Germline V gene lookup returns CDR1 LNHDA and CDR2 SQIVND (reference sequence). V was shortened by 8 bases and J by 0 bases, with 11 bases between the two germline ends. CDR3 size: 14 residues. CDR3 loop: CASRLTYSNQPQHF. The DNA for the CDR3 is TGTGCCAGTCGTTTAACGTATAGCAATCAGCCCCAGCATTTT.

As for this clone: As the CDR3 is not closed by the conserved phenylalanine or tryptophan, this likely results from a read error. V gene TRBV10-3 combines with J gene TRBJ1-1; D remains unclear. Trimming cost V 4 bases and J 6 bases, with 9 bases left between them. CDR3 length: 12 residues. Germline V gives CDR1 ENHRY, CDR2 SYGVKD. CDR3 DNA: TGTGCCATCAGTGGATCTCCACCTGAAGCTTTCTCT. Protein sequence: CAISGSPPEAFS.

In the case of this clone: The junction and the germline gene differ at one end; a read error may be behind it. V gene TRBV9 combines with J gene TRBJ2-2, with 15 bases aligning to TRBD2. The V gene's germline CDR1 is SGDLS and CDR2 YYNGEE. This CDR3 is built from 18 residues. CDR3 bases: TGCGCCCCCAGCACGGGACTAGCGGGGGGAGGCGGGACCGGGGAGCTGTTTTTT. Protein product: CAPSTGLAGGGGTGELFF.

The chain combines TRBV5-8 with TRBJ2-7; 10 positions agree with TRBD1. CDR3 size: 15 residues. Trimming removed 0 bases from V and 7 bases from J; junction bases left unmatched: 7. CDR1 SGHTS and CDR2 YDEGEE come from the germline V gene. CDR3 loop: CASSLVQGQGFEQYF. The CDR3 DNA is TGTGCCAGCAGCTTGGTCCAGGGACAGGGGTTTGAGCAGTACTTC.